This T cell receptor (beta chain) appears in the sequencing data of a study of blood T cell repertoires in COVID-19. The wider study: T cells, B-cell-depleted T cells, or PBMCs supplied cDNA or gDNA.

This clone appeared once. TCRdb's copy holds only in-frame clones and misses some; the assay was immunoSEQ multiplex PCR. The sample consists of 300,000 to 350,000 clones, about nine tenths of them appearing once. Trimming cost V 4 bases and J 4 bases, with 12 bases left between them. There are 14 residues in the CDR3. Germline V lookup: CDR1 SGHRS, CDR2 YFSETQ. The chain has TRBV5-1 and TRBJ1-5; tentative D call: TRBD1 (6 bases). The sample was peripheral blood. The TCR originated in a woman aged 25 to 39 with COVID-19, enrolled during active disease. The CDR3 DNA reads TGCGCCAGCAGCCCCGGACAGTTTAATCAGCCCCAGCATTTT. Amino acids: CASSPGQFNQPQHF.